The 20 T cell receptor beta chains below come from one sample, sequenced in a study of blood T cell repertoires in COVID-19. Generated by immunoSEQ multiplex PCR, the TCRdb table keeps only in-frame clones and is missing some. The sample lists over 200,000 clones, around 84% occurring once. Specimen: PBMCs or T cells enriched from blood (not recorded which). These receptors were taken from a man aged 18 to 30 who had recovered from COVID-19.

This clone was seen only once. In nucleotides, the CDR3 is TGTGCCAGCAGCCGATCCAGGGGTTTGGGCACCGGGGAGCTGTTTTTT. Encoded protein: CASSRSRGLGTGELFF. The V gene is TRBV3-1 (or the pseudogene TRBV3-2), the J gene TRBJ2-2; D is perhaps TRBD1 (6 bases). V was pared by 4 bases and J by 4 bases, with 16 bases between. This CDR3 region has 16 residues. CDR1 is LGHDT, CDR2 YNNKEL, per germline (reference sequence).

The chain combines TRBV10-2 with TRBJ1-5, with 10 bases aligning to TRBD1. CDR3 size: 14 residues. Germline lookup yields CDR1 WSHSY and CDR2 SAAADI. The junction had 6 bases not matched to a gene; V was cut back by 6 bases and J by 7 bases. CDR3 loop: CASRSTGGGQPQHF. Written as DNA, the CDR3 is TGCGCCAGCAGGTCGACAGGGGGCGGCCAGCCCCAGCATTTT.

This clone was recorded once. This chain links TRBV28 with TRBJ2-1; TRBD1 aligns across 9 bases. V lost 4 bases and J lost 3; bases outside the gene matches: 4. Germline V CDR1 and CDR2: MDHEN, SYDVKM. CDR3 length equals 15 residues. The CDR3 reads CASSSTGGGYNEQFF. Here the CDR3 DNA reads TGTGCCAGCAGTTCGACAGGGGGTGGCTACAATGAGCAGTTCTTC.

CDR3 loop: CASSIQGNRGDTQYF. CDR3 sequence (DNA): TGTGCCAGCAGCATACAGGGGAATAGGGGGGATACGCAGTATTTT. The V gene is TRBV27, the J gene TRBJ2-3; 7 bases align to TRBD1. CDR1 and CDR2 from the germline V gene are MNHEY and SMNVEV (reference sequence). The length of the CDR3 is 15 residues. Trimming at V came to 6 bases and at J to 6 bases, leaving 12 bases not matched to a gene.

The chain carries TRBV6-6 and TRBJ2-1; 14 bases fit TRBD2. With V trimmed by 4 bases and J by 9 bases, 8 bases remained unmatched. The CDR3 covers 16 residues. The V gene's germline CDR1 is MNHNY and CDR2 SVGAGI (reference sequence). The CDR3 reads CASSSSGTSGGGEQFF. The CDR3 coding sequence is TGTGCCAGCAGTTCATCCGGGACTAGCGGGGGAGGTGAGCAGTTCTTC.

This clone was seen once. The rearrangement uses TRBV9 and TRBJ1-2, with a tentative D call TRBD1 (6 bases). From germline, CDR1 is SGDLS and CDR2 YYNGEE. Trimming took 0 bases from V and 3 from J, leaving 15 bases between them. This CDR3 contains 16 residues. The CDR3 bases are TGTGCCAGCAGCGTAGAAGCCGAGGGGGGGTACTATGGCTACACCTTC. Translating gives CASSVEAEGGYYGYTF.

This sequence joins TRBV24-1 and TRBJ2-7; 12 bases are a match to TRBD2. The CDR3 has 15 residues. The J segment lost 3 bases and the V segment lost 3 bases, leaving 2 bases of the junction unmatched. Germline CDR1 and CDR2: KGHDR and SFDVKD. The CDR3 DNA sequence: TGTGCCACCAGTGATCCGACTAGCGGGGGCTACGAGCAGTACTTC. As protein: CATSDPTSGGYEQYF.

This clone was seen a few times. The CDR3 spells CASSPQGSGRAVYNEQFF. In nucleotides, the CDR3 is TGTGCCAGCAGCCCACAGGGCTCCGGGAGGGCCGTCTACAATGAGCAGTTCTTC. V is TRBV7-9 and J is TRBJ2-1; 8 nucleotides align to TRBD2. Germline V gene sequence: CDR1 SEHNR, CDR2 FQNEAQ (reference sequence). This CDR3 is 18 amino acids long. Trimming at V came to 5 bases and at J to 3 bases, leaving 15 bases not matched to a gene. Looking up the rest from reference TRBV7-9 and TRBJ2-1 gives the full variable domain: DTGVSQNPRHKITKRGQNVTFRCDPISEHNRLYWYRQTLGQGPEFLTYFQNEAQLEKSRLLSDRFSAERPKGSFSTLEIQRTEQGDSAMYLCASSPQGSGRAVYNEQFFGPGTRLTVL.

The J gene is TRBJ2-1, the V gene TRBV7-9; 8 positions match TRBD1. Looked up from germline, CDR1 is SEHNR and CDR2 is FQNEAQ (reference sequence). The CDR3 contains 12 residues. The V gene end was trimmed by 6 bases and the J gene end by 8 bases; junction bases not matched to a gene: 3. The CDR3 sequence is CASRQGGDEQFF. Written as DNA, the CDR3 is TGTGCCAGCAGACAGGGGGGCGATGAGCAGTTCTTC.

The rearrangement uses TRBV7-9 and TRBJ2-2; 7 bases are shared with TRBD2. V dropped 4 bases and J dropped 4; count of bases not matched to a gene: 12. Germline V lookup: CDR1 SEHNR, CDR2 FQNEAQ (reference sequence). The CDR3 totals 17 residues. The CDR3 loop reads CASSSRGEGKATGELFF. The CDR3 DNA is TGTGCCAGCAGCTCCCGCGGGGAGGGTAAGGCCACCGGGGAGCTGTTTTTT.

The V call is TRBV7-9, the J call TRBJ1-2, with 7 bases identical to TRBD1. The V gene's germline CDR1 is SEHNR and CDR2 FQNEAQ (reference sequence). Losses at the gene ends were 5 bases for V and 4 bases for J; bases not matched to a gene: 7. This CDR3 is 14 amino acids long. The CDR3 sequence: CASSKDRTSYGYTF. In DNA form, the CDR3 reads TGTGCCAGCAGCAAGGACAGGACCTCCTATGGCTACACCTTC.

This clone was picked up many times. The V and J genes are TRBV2 and TRBJ1-5, with D unresolved. The CDR3 is 13 residues long. Germline V lookup: CDR1 SNHLY, CDR2 FYNNEI. Trimming took 4 bases from V and 5 from J, leaving 9 bases between them. The chain's CDR3 is CASSVTTYQPQHF. The DNA for the CDR3 is TGTGCCAGCAGTGTCACAACGTATCAGCCCCAGCATTTT.

A remark on this clone: This specimen includes other DNA sequences encoding the same CDR3. The genes are TRBV28 and TRBJ2-7; 11 nucleotides agree with TRBD2. V gave up 8 bases and J gave up 2 bases; unmatched junction bases: 5. Per the germline V gene, CDR1 is MDHEN and CDR2 is SYDVKM. This CDR3 contains 14 residues. The chain's CDR3 is CASGTSGRTYEQYF. The CDR3 region has the DNA TGTGCCAGCGGGACTAGCGGCAGAACCTACGAGCAGTACTTC.

V usage is TRBV27 and J usage is TRBJ2-7; tentative D call: TRBD2 (5 bases). V shed 5 bases and J shed 2 bases, with 10 bases lying between them. The CDR3 contains 13 residues. Germline V lookup: CDR1 MNHEY, CDR2 SMNVEV (reference sequence). The CDR3 reads CASSIGLAYEQYF. The CDR3 DNA sequence: TGTGCCAGCAGTATCGGACTCGCCTACGAGCAGTACTTC.

V gene TRBV7-9 combines with J gene TRBJ1-2; TRBD1 agrees at 8 bases. The germline V gene encodes CDR1 SEHNR and CDR2 FQNEAQ (reference sequence). J was trimmed by 4 bases and V by 1 base; bases with no gene match: 2. CDR3 length: 14 residues. CDR3 protein: CASSLGGQAYGYTF. Written as DNA, the CDR3 is TGTGCCAGCAGCTTAGGGGGACAGGCCTATGGCTACACCTTC.

Points on this clone: Other DNA sequences in this sample translate to the same CDR3. The CDR3 nucleotides are TGTGCCAGTAGTATAGGAGGAGAGACCCAGTACTTC. This translates into CASSIGGETQYF. The chain carries TRBV19 and TRBJ2-5; D is ambiguous. CDR3 length: 12 residues. V dropped 1 base and J dropped 4 bases, with 4 bases sitting between them. CDR1 is LNHDA and CDR2 is SQIVND in the germline V gene (reference sequence).

This chain uses TRBV5-4 with TRBJ2-2, with 12 bases aligning to TRBD2. The CDR3 spans 15 residues. CDR1 and CDR2 (germline): SGHNT, YYREEE (reference sequence). V lost 4 bases and J lost 6; bases outside the gene matches: 4. The CDR3 DNA reads as TGTGCCAGCAGCCCGCTAGCGGGAGGGGCCGGGGAGCTGTTTTTT. Its translation is CASSPLAGGAGELFF.

J is TRBJ1-4 and V is TRBV2; D ambiguous. CDR3 size: 16 residues. CDR1 and CDR2 (germline): SNHLY, FYNNEI. V was shortened by 5 bases and J by 0 bases, with 13 bases between the two germline ends. The CDR3, as DNA: TGTGCCAGCAGTAAACAGTACACGCCAACTAATGAAAAACTGTTTTTT. Its translation is CASSKQYTPTNEKLFF.

This clone was seen a handful of times. The chain combines TRBV27 with TRBJ2-5; 7 bases agree with TRBD1. J gave up 2 bases and V 5 bases, and 5 bases lay outside the gene matches. Germline V lookup: CDR1 MNHEY, CDR2 SMNVEV (reference sequence). The CDR3 consists of 14 residues. The CDR3 spells CASSLPGQQETQYF. CDR3 DNA sequence: TGTGCCAGCAGTCTGCCGGGACAGCAAGAGACCCAGTACTTC.

The V call is TRBV5-1, the J call TRBJ2-1; 7 bases align to TRBD1. CDR3 length: 13 amino acids. The J segment lost 6 bases and the V segment lost 3 bases, leaving 3 bases of the junction unmatched. The V gene's germline CDR1 is SGHRS and CDR2 YFSETQ. CDR3 loop: CASSWTGLNEQFF. The CDR3 nucleotides are TGCGCCAGCAGCTGGACAGGCCTCAATGAGCAGTTCTTC.